The 31 T cell receptor beta chains reported below all come from one sample, sequenced in a study of blood T cell repertoires in COVID-19. The assay was immunoSEQ multiplex PCR, and TCRdb's table has in-frame clones only and misses some. The table includes more than 300,000 clones, about 89% detected once. Material: peripheral blood. Receptors were obtained from a woman between 25 and 40 years old with COVID-19, enrolled during active disease.

This clone has only one observation. The rearrangement joins TRBV7-9 to TRBJ2-1; TRBD2 matches 7 bases. Germline CDR1 is SEHNR and CDR2 is FQNEAQ (reference sequence). This CDR3 spans 16 amino acids. Trimming took 4 bases from V and 0 from J; bases not matched to a gene: 6. The chain's CDR3 is CASSSPRGVSYNEQFF. CDR3 in DNA: TGTGCCAGCAGCTCCCCCCGGGGGGTCTCCTACAATGAGCAGTTCTTC.

The chain is built from TRBV2 and TRBJ1-5; D unresolved. From germline, CDR1 is SNHLY and CDR2 FYNNEI. This CDR3 region has 12 residues. Trimming removed 3 bases from V and 7 bases from J, with 7 bases in between. CDR3 residues: CASSDLRQPQHF. The CDR3 DNA follows: TGTGCCAGCAGTGATCTACGGCAGCCCCAGCATTTT. Filled out from reference TRBV2 and TRBJ1-5, the complete variable domain reads EPEVTQTPSHQVTQMGQEVILRCVPISNHLYFYWYRQILGQKVEFLVSFYNNEISEKSEIFDDQFSVERPDGSNFTLKIRSTKLEDSAMYFCASSDLRQPQHFGDGTRLSIL.

This clone came up a few times. The genes are TRBV30 and TRBJ2-7; the D is unclear. With 1 base removed from V and 1 base from J, the gap between germline ends came to 11 bases. CDR1 and CDR2 (germline): GTSNPN, SVGIG (reference sequence). The CDR3 runs to 14 residues. DNA of the CDR3: TGTGCCTGGAGTGAGGTTACAGTTTCCTACGAGCAGTACTTC. This gives the protein CAWSEVTVSYEQYF.

The chain employs TRBV11-2 and TRBJ1-4; 10 bases agree with TRBD1. Germline CDR1 reads SGHAT; CDR2 reads FQNNGV. The ends lost 7 bases at V and 0 bases at J; junction bases unmatched: 5. This CDR3 has 16 residues. CDR3 nucleotides: TGTGCCAGCAAATTGGGACAGGGGACAACTAATGAAAAACTGTTTTTT. The encoded protein is CASKLGQGTTNEKLFF.

This clone was observed a handful of times. V is TRBV11-2 and J is TRBJ1-3, with D hard to call. The CDR3 runs 16 residues. V lost 5 bases to trimming and J lost 0 bases, with 14 bases between them. Per germline, CDR1 SGHAT and CDR2 FQNNGV. CDR3 protein: CASSPYAGSSGNTIYF. CDR3 DNA: TGTGCCAGCAGCCCCTACGCCGGGAGCTCTGGAAACACCATATATTTT.

V and J are TRBV6-2 or TRBV6-3 and TRBJ1-2, with TRBD1 identical over 10 bases. The germline V gene encodes CDR1 MNHEY and CDR2 SVGEGT. V was pared by 4 bases and J by 7 bases, with 9 bases of the junction left unmatched. This CDR3 has 15 amino acids. The CDR3 region has the DNA TGTGCCAGCAGTTCGACAGGGGGCGCGTTTAGTGGCTACACCTTC. It yields the protein CASSSTGGAFSGYTF.

This chain joins TRBV11-2 and TRBJ1-3; D perhaps matches TRBD1 (6 bases). From germline, CDR1 is SGHAT and CDR2 FQNNGV. With 6 bases removed from V and 1 base from J, the gap between germline ends came to 19 bases. This CDR3 comprises 17 residues. CDR3 residues: CASRHLPGHRSGNTIYF. DNA for the CDR3: TGTGCCAGCAGGCACTTACCGGGACACCGATCTGGAAACACCATATATTTT. Looking up the rest from reference TRBV11-2 and TRBJ1-3 gives the full variable domain: EAGVAQSPRYKIIEKRQSVAFWCNPISGHATLYWYQQILGQGPKLLIQFQNNGVVDDSQLPKDRFSAERLKGVDSTLKIQPAKLEDSAVYLCASRHLPGHRSGNTIYFGEGSWLTVV.

CDR3 coding DNA: TGTGCCGGATGGTGTCGGGACAGGGGCCCCATTACCTACGAGCAGTACTTC. Amino acid sequence: CAGWCRDRGPITYEQYF. The chain links TRBV7-3 to TRBJ2-7; 10 nucleotides line up with TRBD1. Germline CDR1 reads SGHTA; CDR2 reads FQGTGA. Germline trimming cut 11 bases from V and 2 bases from J; bases unmatched to any gene: 18. The CDR3 has 17 residues.

The chain is built from TRBV7-3 and TRBJ2-3; TRBD1 matches at 9 bases. Losses at the gene ends were 5 bases for V and 7 bases for J; bases not matched to a gene: 7. CDR1 and CDR2 from the germline V gene are SGHTA and FQGTGA. The CDR3 runs 14 residues. The CDR3 here is CASSRGQGEHTQYF. In nucleotides, the CDR3 is TGTGCCAGCAGCCGGGGACAGGGCGAGCATACGCAGTATTTT. Full variable domain (missing parts from reference TRBV7-3 and TRBJ2-3): GAGVSQTPSNKVTEKGKYVELRCDPISGHTALYWYRQSLGQGPEFLIYFQGTGAADDSGLPNDRFFAVRPEGSVSTLKIQRTERGDSAVYLCASSRGQGEHTQYFGPGTRLTVL.

V gene TRBV5-4 combines with J gene TRBJ1-1, with a possible D match to TRBD1 (6 bases). The CDR3 totals 15 residues. CDR1 is SGHNT, CDR2 YYREEE, per germline (reference sequence). V lost 0 bases to trimming and J lost 3 bases, with 12 bases between them. The CDR3: CASSLAGGAHTEAFF. In nucleotides, the CDR3 is TGTGCCAGCAGCTTGGCGGGGGGGGCGCACACTGAAGCTTTCTTT.

The rearrangement links TRBV10-3 to TRBJ2-7, with 9 bases that match TRBD1. The CDR3 totals 16 residues. Germline V gene data show CDR1 as ENHRY and CDR2 as SYGVKD. The junction had 3 bases not matched to a gene; V was cut back by 0 bases and J by 0 bases. This chain's CDR3 is CAISESGTGSSYEQYF. The CDR3, as DNA: TGTGCCATCAGTGAGTCCGGGACAGGGAGCTCCTACGAGCAGTACTTC.

The chain carries TRBV18 and TRBJ1-5; weak D call: TRBD1 (6 bases). CDR1 KGHSH and CDR2 LQKENI come from the germline V gene. V shed 4 bases and J shed 7 bases, with 11 bases lying between them. The CDR3 length is 13 residues. CDR3 in DNA: TGTGCCAGCTCACTGGGGGCCCTCCAGCCCCAGCATTTT. Translated: CASSLGALQPQHF.

This clone was seen a handful of times. The chain recombines TRBV19 with TRBJ2-5; 7 nucleotides line up with TRBD1. The CDR3 consists of 13 residues. Germline CDR1 LNHDA, CDR2 SQIVND (reference sequence). Germline trimming cut 2 bases from V and 4 bases from J; bases unmatched to any gene: 1. CDR3 protein: CASSINRGETQYF. CDR3 in DNA: TGTGCCAGTAGTATAAACAGGGGAGAGACCCAGTACTTC.

The V and J genes are TRBV25-1 and TRBJ1-6; D might be TRBD1 (6 bases). V gave up 6 bases and J gave up 7 bases, with 16 bases separating them. The CDR3 spans 15 residues. Germline assignment: CDR1 MGHDK and CDR2 SYGVNS. In DNA, the CDR3 is TGTGCCAGCAGCCCTGGGGGGGGCAAGAATTCACCCCTCCACTTT. Translated, it gives CASSPGGGKNSPLHF.

The chain recombines TRBV10-3 with TRBJ2-7; D may be TRBD2 (5 bases). There are 13 residues in the CDR3. V gave up 3 bases and J gave up 2 bases, with 8 bases separating them. Germline assignment: CDR1 ENHRY and CDR2 SYGVKD. The CDR3 region has the DNA TGTGCCATCAGTGAACTAGGCGCCTACGAGCAGTACTTC. This sequence encodes CAISELGAYEQYF.

The V call is TRBV27, the J call TRBJ2-7, with D maybe TRBD2 (5 bases). Germline CDR1 reads MNHEY; CDR2 reads SMNVEV (reference sequence). This CDR3 comprises 14 residues. Trimming left V 4 bases short and J 2 bases short, with 12 bases between. The CDR3 loop is CASSSRLGAYEQYF. DNA of the CDR3: TGTGCCAGCAGTTCCCGCCTCGGGGCCTACGAGCAGTACTTC.

The V call is TRBV6-2 or TRBV6-3, the J call TRBJ2-7, with a possible D match to TRBD2 (6 bases). Germline CDR1 and CDR2: MNHEY and SVGEGT. This CDR3 has 14 residues. V lost 2 bases, J lost 6 bases, and 14 bases lay in between. In DNA, the CDR3 is TGTGCCAGCAGTTACGGCGGGACCCCTACCGAGCAGTACTTC. It yields the protein CASSYGGTPTEQYF.

The CDR3 bases are TGTGCCACCACGGAGACAGTTCCCGGGGAGCTGTTTTTT. It encodes CATTETVPGELFF. The chain combines TRBV24-1 with TRBJ2-2; D might be TRBD1 (5 bases). The CDR3 covers 13 residues. Germline CDR1 reads KGHDR; CDR2 reads SFDVKD. V dropped 8 bases and J dropped 6 bases, with 12 bases sitting between them.

The rearrangement links TRBV10-3 to TRBJ1-3; D may be TRBD1 (5 bases). The ends were cut back, 2 bases at V and 8 bases at J, with 10 bases in the middle. CDR1 and CDR2 from the germline V gene are ENHRY and SYGVKD. CDR3 size: 13 residues. CDR3 protein: CAISEVQGYTIYF. The CDR3 DNA reads as TGTGCCATCAGTGAGGTCCAGGGTTACACCATATATTTT.

The chain couples TRBV11-2 to TRBJ2-3; TRBD2 is a possible D gene (7 bases). Germline CDR1 reads SGHAT; CDR2 reads FQNNGV. This CDR3 is built from 17 residues. V dropped 4 bases and J dropped 3 bases, with 20 bases sitting between them. CDR3 nucleotide sequence: TGTGCCAGCAGCTCCCCCAGATACAGGGAGGGGACAGATACGCAGTATTTT. The encoded protein is CASSSPRYREGTDTQYF.

V usage is TRBV5-1 and J usage is TRBJ2-1, with 10 bases aligning to TRBD2. CDR1 and CDR2 from the germline V gene are SGHRS and YFSETQ. There are 16 residues in the CDR3. V lost 2 bases, J lost 7 bases, and 9 bases stayed unmatched. The CDR3 DNA reads as TGCGCCAGCAGCTTAGGGGCTAGCGGGAGAGGAAATGAGCAGTTCTTC. This gives the protein CASSLGASGRGNEQFF. Full variable domain (remainder filled in from reference TRBV5-1 and TRBJ2-1): KAGVTQTPRYLIKTRGQQVTLSCSPISGHRSVSWYQQTPGQGLQFLFEYFSETQRNKGNFPGRFSGRQFSNSRSEMNVSTLELGDSALYLCASSLGASGRGNEQFFGPGTRLTVL.

This sequence joins TRBV30 and TRBJ2-2; TRBD2 agrees at 8 bases. The CDR3 consists of 15 residues. V gave up 3 bases and J gave up 3 bases; unmatched junction bases: 6. Per germline, CDR1 GTSNPN and CDR2 SVGIG (reference sequence). Here the CDR3 reads CAWRGAGADTGELFF. Written as DNA, the CDR3 is TGTGCCTGGAGAGGAGCGGGAGCCGACACCGGGGAGCTGTTTTTT.

The J gene is TRBJ1-1, the V gene TRBV29-1, with D possibly matching TRBD1 (6 bases). The CDR3 runs 12 residues. Germline values: CDR1 SQVTM, CDR2 ANQGSEA. Trimming took 6 bases from V and 10 from J, leaving 18 bases between them. The CDR3: CSVQVRGLGAFF. The CDR3 nucleotides are TGCAGCGTCCAAGTCAGGGGTCTGGGAGCTTTCTTT.

This clone appeared a single time. The rearrangement links TRBV6-5 to TRBJ2-7; TRBD2 might be the D (6 bases). The germline gives CDR1 MNHEY, CDR2 SVGAGI. The CDR3 contains 13 residues. Trimming took 6 bases from V and 2 from J, leaving 11 bases between them. The CDR3 here is CASSGGSTYEQYF. The CDR3 DNA sequence: TGTGCCAGCAGCGGAGGGTCCACCTACGAGCAGTACTTC.

The chain employs TRBV5-3 and TRBJ2-7; the D gene is possibly TRBD1 (5 bases). TRBV5-3 is reported as an ORF; its role is uncertain. Trimming took 2 bases from V and 7 from J, leaving 13 bases between them. CDR3 size: 13 residues. CDR3 region: CARSFAREGEQYF. Here the CDR3 DNA reads TGTGCCAGAAGCTTCGCCAGGGAAGGGGAGCAGTACTTC.

J is TRBJ2-1 and V is TRBV6-5; 13 nucleotides line up with TRBD2. V gave up 5 bases and J gave up 8 bases; unmatched junction bases: 6. The CDR3 totals 15 residues. Germline V gives CDR1 MNHEY, CDR2 SVGAGI. The CDR3 region is CASSRLAGGGDEQFF. The CDR3 DNA sequence: TGTGCCAGCAGTCGACTAGCGGGAGGCGGGGATGAGCAGTTCTTC.

The J gene is TRBJ2-5, the V gene TRBV11-2; D gene unclear. The CDR3 loop spans 14 amino acids. V dropped 6 bases and J dropped 5 bases, with 16 bases sitting between them. Germline V lookup: CDR1 SGHAT, CDR2 FQNNGV. CDR3 in amino acids: CASSSYPNSETQYF. In DNA, the CDR3 is TGTGCCAGCAGTTCCTACCCTAATTCGGAGACCCAGTACTTC. The full variable domain, rest sourced from reference TRBV11-2 and TRBJ2-5, is EAGVAQSPRYKIIEKRQSVAFWCNPISGHATLYWYQQILGQGPKLLIQFQNNGVVDDSQLPKDRFSAERLKGVDSTLKIQPAKLEDSAVYLCASSSYPNSETQYFGPGTRLLVL.

This chain connects TRBV9 to TRBJ2-5, with a tentative D call TRBD2 (5 bases). Trimming took 4 bases from V and 5 from J, leaving 12 bases between them. The CDR3 is 13 residues long. Germline loops: CDR1 SGDLS, CDR2 YYNGEE. CDR3: CASSTQAGETQYF. For the CDR3, the DNA is TGTGCCAGCAGCACCCAGGCGGGCGAGACCCAGTACTTC.

The chain recombines TRBV7-9 with TRBJ2-5; weak D call: TRBD1 (6 bases). The germline V gene has CDR1 SEHNR and CDR2 FQNEAQ (reference sequence). This CDR3 is built from 14 residues. V lost 3 bases, J lost 2 bases, and 10 bases lay in between. In DNA form, the CDR3 reads TGTGCCAGCAGCTTGGACAGTCGACAAGAGACCCAGTACTTC. This translates into CASSLDSRQETQYF.

The chain employs TRBV3-1 (or the pseudogene TRBV3-2) and TRBJ1-2; 7 bases match TRBD1. Losses at the gene ends were 0 bases for V and 4 bases for J; bases not matched to a gene: 8. Germline V gene data show CDR1 as LGHDT and CDR2 as YNNKEL (reference sequence). The length of the CDR3 is 16 residues. The CDR3 region is CASSQEAGTDGYGYTF. The CDR3 DNA sequence: TGTGCCAGCAGCCAAGAAGCCGGGACAGATGGCTATGGCTACACCTTC.

A single count supports this clone. This chain connects TRBV18 to TRBJ2-7; D is possibly TRBD2 (5 bases). From germline, CDR1 is KGHSH and CDR2 LQKENI. The CDR3 consists of 14 residues. Trimming took off 2 bases at V and 9 bases at J, with 17 bases between the two ends. The CDR3 protein is CASSPVARPEGQYF. CDR3 in DNA: TGTGCCAGCTCACCAGTAGCGAGGCCCGAGGGGCAGTACTTC.